A single sample is the source of the 2 T cell receptor beta chains below, sequenced in a study of blood T cells in healthy people across ages. Together with a sample-barcoded 5' primer, a J-beta primer mix was included in a second PCR lasting about 6 to 11 cycles. One entry per CDR3 protein, called by TCRdb with MiXCR from the 5' RACE reads. Altogether about 1.7 million distinct CDR3 sequences are present, roughly 28% being singletons, with the ten largest covering about 7.7%. Source material: blood. Receptors originate from a woman in her thirties in good health.

This clonotype occurred many times. The J gene is TRBJ2-1, the V gene TRBV4-1; 7 positions match TRBD1. Per the germline V gene, CDR1 is MGHRA and CDR2 is YSYEKL. The V gene end was trimmed by 0 bases and the J gene end by 7 bases; junction bases not matched to a gene: 9. The CDR3 totals 16 residues. The CDR3 loop is CASSQDPGQVYNEQFF. CDR3 coding DNA: TGCGCCAGCAGCCAAGATCCTGGACAGGTCTATAATGAGCAGTTCTTC.

This clonotype was counted ten times or more. The rearrangement links TRBV28 to TRBJ2-7; a weak D match, TRBD1 (6 bases). The CDR3 contains 13 residues. V lost 7 bases to trimming and J lost 5 bases, with 15 bases between them. Per germline, CDR1 MDHEN and CDR2 SYDVKM. The CDR3 nucleotides read TGTGCCAGCACCATACCAGGGGCGGACGAGCAGTACTTC. As protein: CASTIPGADEQYF.